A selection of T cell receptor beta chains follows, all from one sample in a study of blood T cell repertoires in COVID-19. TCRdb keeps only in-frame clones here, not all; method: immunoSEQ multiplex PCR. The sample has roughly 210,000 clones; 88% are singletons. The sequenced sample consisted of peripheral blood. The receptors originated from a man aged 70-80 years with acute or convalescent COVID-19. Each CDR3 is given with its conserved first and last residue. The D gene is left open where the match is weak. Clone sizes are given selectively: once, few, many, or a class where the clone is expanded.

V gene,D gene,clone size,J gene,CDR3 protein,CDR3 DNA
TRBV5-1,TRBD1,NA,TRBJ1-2,CASSGSDRPTNYGYTF,TGCGCCAGCAGCGGATCGGACAGGCCTACTAACTATGGCTACACCTTC
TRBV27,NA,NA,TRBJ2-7,CASRPRTDSYEQYF,TGTGCCAGCCGACCGAGGACAGACTCCTACGAGCAGTACTTC
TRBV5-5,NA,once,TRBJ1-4,CASSPRARAEKLFF,TGTGCCAGCAGCCCGAGGGCGAGGGCCGAAAAACTGTTTTTT
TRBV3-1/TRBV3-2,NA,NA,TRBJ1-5,CASSQAPGVQPQHF,TGTGCCAGCAGCCAGGCCCCAGGGGTTCAGCCCCAGCATTTT
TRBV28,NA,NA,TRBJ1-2,CASSLWAGNYGYTF,TGTGCCAGCAGTTTATGGGCAGGGAACTATGGCTACACCTTC
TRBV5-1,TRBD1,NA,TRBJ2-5,CASSPGTGWETQYF,TGCGCCAGCAGCCCAGGGACAGGGTGGGAGACCCAGTACTTC
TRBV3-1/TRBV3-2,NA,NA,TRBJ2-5,CASSQVGGSGTQYF,TGTGCCAGCAGCCAAGTAGGCGGTTCGGGGACCCAGTACTTC
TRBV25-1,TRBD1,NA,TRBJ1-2,CASRGTGGGYTF,TGTGCCAGCAGAGGGACAGGGGGTGGCTACACCTTC
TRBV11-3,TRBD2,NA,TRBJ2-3,CASSMGLVVDTQYF,TGTGCCAGCAGCATGGGACTAGTCGTGGATACGCAGTATTTT
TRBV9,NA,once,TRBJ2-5,CASSAWAGGEETQYF,TGTGCCAGCAGCGCTTGGGCTGGCGGGGAAGAGACCCAGTACTTC
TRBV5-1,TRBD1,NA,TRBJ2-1,CASSFGQAPYNEQFF,TGCGCCAGCAGCTTCGGACAGGCTCCATACAATGAGCAGTTCTTC
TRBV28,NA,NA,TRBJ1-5,CASNLLDQPQHF,TGTGCCAGCAACTTACTCGATCAGCCCCAGCATTTT
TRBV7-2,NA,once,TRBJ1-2,CASSRDRSRGYTF,TGTGCCAGCAGCCGCGACAGATCGAGGGGCTACACCTTC
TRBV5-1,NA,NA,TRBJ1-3,CASSTRGSGNTIYF,TGCGCCAGCAGCACCAGGGGTTCTGGAAACACCATATATTTT
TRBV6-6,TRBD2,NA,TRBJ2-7,CASSLPSGNYEQYF,TGTGCCAGCAGTTTACCTAGCGGGAACTACGAGCAGTACTTC
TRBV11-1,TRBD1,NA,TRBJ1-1,CASSTNGQGYTEAFF,TGTGCCAGCAGCACCAACGGACAGGGCTACACTGAAGCTTTCTTT
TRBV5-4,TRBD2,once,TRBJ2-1,CASSRLAGDYEQFF,TGTGCCAGCAGCCGACTAGCGGGAGATTATGAGCAGTTCTTC
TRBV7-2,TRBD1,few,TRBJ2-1,CASSPRTGTGVLARHEQFF,TGTGCCAGCAGCCCCCGGACCGGGACAGGGGTATTGGCGAGGCATGAGCAGTTCTTC
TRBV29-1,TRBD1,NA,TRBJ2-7,CSVEETGQGVGEQYF,TGCAGCGTTGAAGAAACAGGACAGGGGGTAGGCGAGCAGTACTTC
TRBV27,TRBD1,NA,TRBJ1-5,CASSPLQGAGNQPQHF,TGTGCCAGCAGCCCACTACAGGGGGCTGGTAATCAGCCCCAGCATTTT
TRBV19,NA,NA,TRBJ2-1,CASSIGRTAHEQFF,TGTGCCAGTAGTATAGGGCGGACAGCCCATGAGCAGTTCTTC
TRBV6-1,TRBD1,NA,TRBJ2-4,CASSEALGQGNIQYF,TGTGCCAGCAGTGAAGCGTTGGGACAGGGGAACATTCAGTACTTC
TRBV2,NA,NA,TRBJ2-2,CASHPQKRELFF,TGTGCCAGCCACCCACAGAAGAGGGAGCTGTTTTTT
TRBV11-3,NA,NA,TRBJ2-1,CASSSGGLGEQFF,TGTGCCAGCAGCTCAGGAGGGTTAGGTGAGCAGTTCTTC
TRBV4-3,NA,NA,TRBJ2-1,CASSPDEGSGYNEQFF,TGCGCCAGCAGCCCAGACGAGGGTAGCGGATACAATGAGCAGTTCTTC
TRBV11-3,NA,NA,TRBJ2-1,CASSRGGANEQFF,TGTGCCAGCAGCCGGGGTGGAGCGAATGAGCAGTTCTTC
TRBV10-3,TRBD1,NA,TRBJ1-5,CAISGTGLQPQHF,TGTGCCATCAGTGGGACAGGGCTTCAGCCCCAGCATTTT
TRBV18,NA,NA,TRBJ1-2,CASSPPNHIYGYTF,TGTGCCAGCTCACCACCAAATCACATTTATGGCTACACCTTC
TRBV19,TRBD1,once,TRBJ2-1,CASSSGDRPWYNEQFF,TGTGCCAGTAGTTCTGGGGACAGACCCTGGTACAATGAGCAGTTCTTC
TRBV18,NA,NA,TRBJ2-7,CASSPWESYEQYF,TGTGCCAGCTCACCATGGGAGAGCTACGAGCAGTACTTC
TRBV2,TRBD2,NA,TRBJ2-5,CASSLVRGRSEETQYF,TGTGCCAGCAGTCTAGTACGCGGGAGAAGTGAAGAGACCCAGTACTTC
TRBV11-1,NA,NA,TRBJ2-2,CASSLGAGELFF,TGTGCCAGCAGCTTGGGGGCGGGGGAGCTGTTTTTT
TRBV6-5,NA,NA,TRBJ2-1,CASSYSRSAALNEQFF,TGTGCCAGCAGTTACTCGAGGAGCGCCGCGCTCAATGAGCAGTTCTTC
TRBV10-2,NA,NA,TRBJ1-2,CASSDGAQGYTF,TGCGCCAGCAGTGATGGGGCTCAGGGCTACACCTTC
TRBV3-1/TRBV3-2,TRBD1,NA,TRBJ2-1,CASSHRGRNEQFF,TGTGCCAGCAGCCACAGGGGGCGGAATGAGCAGTTCTTC
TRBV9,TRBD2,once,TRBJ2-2,CASSARDGAGGVGELFF,TGTGCCAGCAGCGCGCGCGATGGAGCGGGAGGAGTCGGGGAGCTGTTTTTT
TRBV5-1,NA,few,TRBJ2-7,CASSLGDMGEQYF,TGCGCCAGCAGCTTGGGGGACATGGGCGAGCAGTACTTC
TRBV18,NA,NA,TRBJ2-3,CASSPQGASTDTQYF,TGTGCCAGCTCACCACAGGGAGCTAGCACAGATACGCAGTATTTT
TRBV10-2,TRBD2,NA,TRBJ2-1,CASSWTSGSEYEQFF,TGCGCCAGCAGTTGGACTAGCGGGAGCGAATATGAGCAGTTCTTC
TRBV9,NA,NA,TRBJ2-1,CASSVDTYNEQFF,TGTGCCAGCAGCGTAGATACCTACAATGAGCAGTTCTTC
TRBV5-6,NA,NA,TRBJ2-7,CASSWGRGSSYEQYF,TGTGCCAGCAGCTGGGGGCGGGGGAGCTCCTACGAGCAGTACTTC
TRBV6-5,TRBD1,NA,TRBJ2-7,CASSYSPGTGIAQYF,TGTGCCAGCAGTTACTCTCCCGGGACAGGGATCGCGCAGTACTTC
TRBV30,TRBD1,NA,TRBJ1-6,CAWSRTGVNSPLHF,TGTGCCTGGAGTAGAACAGGGGTCAATTCACCCCTCCACTTT
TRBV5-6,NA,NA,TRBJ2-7,CASSFYRGTNYEQYF,TGTGCCAGCAGCTTCTACAGGGGGACTAACTACGAGCAGTACTTC
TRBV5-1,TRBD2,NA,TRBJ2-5,CASSTQLAGGETQYF,TGCGCCAGCAGCACCCAACTAGCGGGAGGCGAGACCCAGTACTTC
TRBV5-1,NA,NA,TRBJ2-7,CASSSRQGGTYEQYF,TGCGCCAGCAGCTCTAGACAGGGAGGTACCTACGAGCAGTACTTC
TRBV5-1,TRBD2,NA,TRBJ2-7,CASSLFGGGPRYEQYF,TGCGCCAGCAGCTTGTTCGGGGGGGGTCCCCGTTACGAGCAGTACTTC
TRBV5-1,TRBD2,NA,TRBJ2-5,CASSPFLAGVGRSETQYF,TGCGCCAGCAGCCCTTTTCTAGCGGGAGTCGGTCGCTCGGAGACCCAGTACTTC
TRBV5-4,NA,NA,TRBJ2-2,CASSLTQGFANTGELFF,TGTGCCAGCAGCTTGACACAGGGATTTGCGAACACCGGGGAGCTGTTTTTT
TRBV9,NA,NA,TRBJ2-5,CASSVGGTPQETQYF,TGTGCCAGCAGCGTAGGTGGCACCCCACAAGAGACCCAGTACTTC